This T cell receptor (beta chain) was captured in a study of T-cell reconstitution after alpha-beta-depleted transplantation in children. Unique molecular identifiers were incorporated into the prepared TCRbeta library. TCRdb reprocessed the PCR reads via MiXCR and lists one record per CDR3 protein. The table lists around 370,000 distinct CDR3 sequences, 10% of them singletons. This clonotype was seen at least ten times. The starting material was PBMCs from the stem cell graft donor, obtained from the stem cell graft. The sequence came from a human donor who donated a stem cell graft to a child with acute lymphoblastic leukemia.

Here the CDR3 DNA reads TGCGCCAGCAGCCAAGATCCGAAAAACCGGTACTACGAGCAGTACTTC. Translation gives CASSQDPKNRYYEQYF. The V gene is TRBV4-1, the J gene TRBJ2-7; D call uncertain. The CDR3 runs to 16 residues. Germline CDR1 and CDR2: MGHRA and YSYEKL. The germline V and J ends were trimmed by 0 bases and 3 bases, with 15 bases remaining between them.